The present T cell receptor beta chain was sequenced within a study of OX40 agonist ivuxolimab in advanced cancers. Some clones are missing from TCRdb's copy, which holds only in-frame ones; the method was immunoSEQ multiplex PCR. Altogether about 89,000 clones are present, roughly 90% being singletons, with the ten largest covering 0.71%. V trimming: 6 bases; J trimming: 5 bases; junction bases outside the gene matches: 7. The CDR3 has 15 amino acids. CDR1 SGHTA and CDR2 FQGNSA come from the germline V gene. About this clone: No antigen is known for it.

Study-wide results and caveats: Normalized T-cell clonal expansion was also low in some nonresponders.

Material: CD4+ or CD8+ T cells sorted from blood, obtained in a trial of the OX40 agonist ivuxolimab. This clonotype was obtained from an adult with an advanced solid tumor such as melanoma, head and neck, liver or kidney cancer. The chain recombines TRBV7-2 with TRBJ2-2; 9 bases line up with TRBD2. The CDR3 protein is CASRTAGGPTGELFF. In DNA, the CDR3 is TGTGCCAGCAGAACGGCGGGAGGGCCTACCGGGGAGCTGTTTTTT.